The subject of this entry is one T cell receptor beta chain. Method: immunoSEQ multiplex PCR; TCRdb's copy keeps in-frame clones and lacks some. The profile shows approximately 250,000 clones, 88% of them singletons. The sample originates from a study of blood T cell repertoires in COVID-19. V dropped 1 base and J dropped 7 bases, with 11 bases sitting between them. The CDR3 extends over 14 amino acids. Per the germline V gene, CDR1 is LGHDT and CDR2 is YNNKEL (reference sequence). The sequenced material came from PBMCs or T cells enriched from blood (not recorded which). The source of this sequence is a woman in her sixties or seventies in a cohort exposed to, infected with or recovered from COVID-19 (not recorded which). The chain joins TRBV3-1 (or the pseudogene TRBV3-2) to TRBJ2-1, with a weak D call TRBD2 (6 bases). The CDR3 here is CASSQGGMGNEQFF. In DNA, the CDR3 is TGTGCCAGCAGCCAAGGCGGGATGGGGAATGAGCAGTTCTTC.